This T cell receptor beta chain stems from a study of cytomegalovirus exposure and HLA in healthy donors. The ends lost 5 bases at V and 1 base at J; junction bases unmatched: 10. This CDR3 is 17 amino acids long. CDR1 SEHNR and CDR2 FQNEAQ come from the germline V gene (reference sequence). PCR amplification relied on 60 Vbeta primers (plus 13 Jbeta primers). Using immunoSEQ multiplex PCR, the repertoire was profiled, and TCRdb retains in-frame clones only, with some absent. The table has 200,000 to 250,000 clones, about 89% seen once; the top ten hold 1%. J is TRBJ1-1 and V is TRBV7-9; 10 nucleotides line up with TRBD1. Sequencing was carried out using PBMCs. This TCR derives from a woman aged 18 to 35 in good health and CMV-seronegative. The CDR3 DNA reads TGTGCCAGCAGCCAACCCTCTGACAGGGGGCCGAACACTGAAGCTTTCTTT. Translation gives CASSQPSDRGPNTEAFF.